The text below deals with one T cell receptor beta chain. What it recognizes is unknown. The libraries were made with immunoSEQ version 4 in survey mode. Using immunoSEQ multiplex PCR, the repertoire was profiled, and TCRdb retains in-frame clones only, with some absent. This sample yields under 50,000 clones, of which about 90% are seen a single time; approximately 3.2% belongs to the top ten. Per germline, CDR1 SQVTM and CDR2 ANQGSEA. The CDR3 extends over 12 amino acids. Trimming cost V 7 bases and J 5 bases, with 14 bases left between them. This entry is derived from a study of persistence of HIV-infected CD4 T cells. Cells were stimulated nonspecifically with anti-CD3/anti-CD28 magnetic beads. Responding CD4+ T cells were sorted by upregulation of both CD40 ligand and CD69. These HIV-1-infected adults initiated suppressive ART in chronic infection. Findings of the study overall: Degenerate expanded CDR3beta sequences were enriched among CMV- and Gag-responding cells. Bulk TCR data could not be restricted to HIV-1-infected CMV-responding cells.

The sequence was collected from an adult woman with HIV who was CMV-seropositive. The material was CD4+ T cells sorted from PBMCs after roughly 18-hour stimulation, obtained from a patient who received antiretroviral therapy. The genes are TRBV29-1 and TRBJ1-1; D remains ambiguous. Here the CDR3 DNA reads TGCAGCGCCCGTGAGGTATGGACTGAAGCTTTCTTT. This gives the protein CSAREVWTEAFF.